This T cell receptor (beta chain) derives from a study of blood T cells in healthy people across ages. Across the study: There was about one barcoded beta molecule captured by template switching per two T cells.

Details on this clonotype: Its specificity is not known.

Notes on the study in general: Possibly, changes in expanded clonotypes were confounded because donor CMV status was unknown.

This CDR3 is 16 amino acids long. The V and J ends lost 7 bases and 0 bases respectively, with 13 bases between them. Donation came from healthy Caucasian individuals in Russia who were aged about 6 to 90. Sample-barcoded 5' priming and a J-beta primer mix drove a second PCR of roughly 7 to 11 cycles. The template-switch adaptor was a 5' adaptor with 12 random nucleotides. It tagged each cDNA molecule. TCRdb re-called the 5' RACE reads through MiXCR, storing one row per CDR3 protein. The sample yields around 800,000 distinct CDR3 sequences, about 42% seen once. Sequences were obtained from blood. The chain couples TRBV12-3 or TRBV12-4 to TRBJ2-6, with D perhaps TRBD2 (6 bases). The sequence was obtained from a man older than 75 in good health. CDR3 in amino acids: CASIPIGSSGANVLTF. The CDR3 DNA is TGTGCCAGCATTCCCATCGGGAGCTCTGGGGCCAACGTCCTGACTTTC.